This record concerns one T cell receptor (beta chain) sequence. Its specificity is unknown. The data were taken from a study of PD-1 blockade in classical Hodgkin lymphoma. Overall study results and limits: Newly diagnosed patients reportedly trailed healthy donors in baseline TCR diversity. Why the repertoires differ is still unclear, perhaps disease activity or prior therapy.

The V and J ends lost 5 bases and 1 base, in that order; junction bases with no gene match: 7. The CDR3 length is 15 residues. Germline loops: CDR1 KGHSH, CDR2 LQKENI. Time point meaning: newly diagnosed, previously untreated cHL patient sample. Magnetic negative selection was used to purify CD4+ T cells from thawed PBMCs. Newly diagnosed, untreated classical Hodgkin lymphoma PBMCs served as comparison. Assay used: immunoSEQ multiplex PCR; TCRdb lists only in-frame clones, some missing. The profile shows about 16,000 clones, approximately 90% of them singletons. This receptor was taken from a human donor with classical Hodgkin lymphoma. Sequenced: CD4+ T cells from blood. This chain uses TRBV18 with TRBJ2-5; TRBD1 aligns across 7 bases. The CDR3, as DNA: TGTGCCAGCTCAGGAGACAGGGACCCCCAAGAGACCCAGTACTTC. Translated, it gives CASSGDRDPQETQYF.